This T cell receptor beta chain derives from a study of identical twins. General study findings and limits: Within cord blood, abundant beta clonotypes carried fewer insertions, but memory repertoires showed no such trend.

On this clonotype itself: The antigen is unknown.

TCRdb re-analysed the 5' RACE reads in MiXCR, keeping a single row per CDR3 protein. The sample shows about 690,000 distinct CDR3 sequences, less than 25% of them seen only once. The germline V gene has CDR1 SGHRS and CDR2 YFSETQ. This CDR3 is built from 15 residues. With 4 bases clipped from V and 0 bases from J, the junction kept 5 bases outside the gene matches. This same sample was also part of a study on T cells expressing NK-cell markers. As that study records: Among the eight sequenced donors, seven tested HCMV-seropositive and one tested seronegative. An anti-gamma-delta TCR antibody was added in several experiments. It restricted sorting to alpha-beta TCR-expressing T cells. The study found dominant NKG2C+ clonotypes at about 1.0-8% of CD8+ T cells in six donors.

The sequence was collected from a woman aged 18-30 years in good health. The sequenced sample consisted of PBMCs. V is TRBV5-1 and J is TRBJ2-3; TRBD2 agrees at 7 bases. CDR3 sequence reads: CASSPRAGSTDTQYF. CDR3 DNA: TGCGCCAGCAGCCCAAGAGCGGGAAGCACAGATACGCAGTATTTT.